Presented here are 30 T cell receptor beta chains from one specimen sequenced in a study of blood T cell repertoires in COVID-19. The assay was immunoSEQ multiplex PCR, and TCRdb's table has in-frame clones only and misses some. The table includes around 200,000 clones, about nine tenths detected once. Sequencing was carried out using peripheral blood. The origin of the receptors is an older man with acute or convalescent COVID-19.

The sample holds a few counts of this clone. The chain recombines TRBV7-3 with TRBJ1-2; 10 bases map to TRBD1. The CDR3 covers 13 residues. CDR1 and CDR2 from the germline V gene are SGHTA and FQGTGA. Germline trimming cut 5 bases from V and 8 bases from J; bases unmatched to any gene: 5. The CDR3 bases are TGTGCCAGCAGCATCCGACAGGGGGCGGGCTACACCTTC. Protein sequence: CASSIRQGAGYTF.

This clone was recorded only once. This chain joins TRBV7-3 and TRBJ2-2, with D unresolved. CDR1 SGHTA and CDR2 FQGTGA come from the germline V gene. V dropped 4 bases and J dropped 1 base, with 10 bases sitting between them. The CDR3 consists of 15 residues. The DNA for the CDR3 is TGTGCCAGCAGCTACGCCCCAGGGAACACCGGGGAGCTGTTTTTT. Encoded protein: CASSYAPGNTGELFF.

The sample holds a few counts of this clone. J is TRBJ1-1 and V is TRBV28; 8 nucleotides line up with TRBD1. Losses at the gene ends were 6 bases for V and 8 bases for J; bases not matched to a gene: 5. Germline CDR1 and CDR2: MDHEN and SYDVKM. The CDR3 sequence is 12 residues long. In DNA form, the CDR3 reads TGTGCCAGCAGCTCCACAGGGGGAGAAGCTTTCTTT. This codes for CASSSTGGEAFF.

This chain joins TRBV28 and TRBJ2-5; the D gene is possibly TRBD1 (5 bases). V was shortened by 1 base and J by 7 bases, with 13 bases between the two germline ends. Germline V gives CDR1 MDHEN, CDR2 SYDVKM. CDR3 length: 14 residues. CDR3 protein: CASSLFQGSGTQYF. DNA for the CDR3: TGTGCCAGCAGTTTATTCCAGGGATCTGGGACCCAGTACTTC.

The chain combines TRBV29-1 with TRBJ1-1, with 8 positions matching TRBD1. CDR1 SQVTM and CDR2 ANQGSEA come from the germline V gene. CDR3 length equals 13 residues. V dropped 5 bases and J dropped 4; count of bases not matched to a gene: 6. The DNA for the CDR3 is TGCAGCGTTTCAGGGGGCAGGAGCACTGAAGCTTTCTTT. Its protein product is CSVSGGRSTEAFF.

CDR3 sequence: CASSFQGTGYEQYF. The CDR3 nucleotides are TGTGCCAGCAGCTTCCAGGGTACAGGCTACGAGCAGTACTTC. The V and J genes are TRBV7-2 and TRBJ2-7; TRBD1 might be the D (5 bases). Germline CDR1 and CDR2: SGHTA and FQGNSA. The V end was cut by 3 bases, the J end by 3 bases, with 12 bases between. The CDR3 sequence is 14 residues long.

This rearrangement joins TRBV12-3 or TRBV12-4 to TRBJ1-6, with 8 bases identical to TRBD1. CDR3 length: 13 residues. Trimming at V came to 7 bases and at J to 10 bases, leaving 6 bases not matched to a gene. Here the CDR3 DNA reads TGTGCCAGCAACCCAGGGGGCGGATCACCCCTCCACTTT. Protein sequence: CASNPGGGSPLHF.

DNA for the CDR3: TGTGCCAGCAGCCTACTAGCGGGAGGGCCGACCTACAATGAGCAGTTCTTC. It specifies CASSLLAGGPTYNEQFF. The chain employs TRBV11-2 and TRBJ2-1; TRBD2 aligns across 13 bases. The CDR3 totals 17 residues. With V trimmed by 5 bases and J by 2 bases, 6 bases remained unmatched. Germline-derived CDR1 and CDR2 are SGHAT and FQNNGV.

The CDR3 here is CASSQGPAVSTDTQYF. In DNA, the CDR3 is TGCGCCAGCAGCCAAGGTCCCGCGGTTAGCACAGATACGCAGTATTTT. The V and J genes are TRBV4-3 and TRBJ2-3; D gene ambiguous. Trimming stripped 1 base from V and 0 bases from J, with 11 bases between. Germline lookup yields CDR1 LGHNA and CDR2 YSLEER. There are 16 residues in the CDR3.

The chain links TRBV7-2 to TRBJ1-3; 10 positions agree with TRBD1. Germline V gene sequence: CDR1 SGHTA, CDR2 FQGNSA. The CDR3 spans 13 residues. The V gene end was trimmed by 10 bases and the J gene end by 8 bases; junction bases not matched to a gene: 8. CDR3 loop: CATGGTGADTIYF. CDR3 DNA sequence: TGTGCCACCGGAGGGACAGGGGCGGACACCATATATTTT.

CDR3 sequence reads: CASSPNSDSSNTGELFF. CDR3 in DNA: TGTGCCAGCTCACCAAATTCGGACAGCTCCAACACCGGGGAGCTGTTTTTT. The rearrangement uses TRBV18 and TRBJ2-2; D perhaps matches TRBD1 (6 bases). This CDR3 region has 17 residues. V was trimmed by 2 bases and J by 2 bases, leaving 15 bases between them. The V gene's germline CDR1 is KGHSH and CDR2 LQKENI.

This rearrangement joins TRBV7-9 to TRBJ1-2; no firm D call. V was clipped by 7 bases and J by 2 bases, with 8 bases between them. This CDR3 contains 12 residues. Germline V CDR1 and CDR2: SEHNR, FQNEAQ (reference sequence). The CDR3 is CASTPTNYGYTF. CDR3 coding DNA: TGTGCCAGCACCCCGACAAACTATGGCTACACCTTC.

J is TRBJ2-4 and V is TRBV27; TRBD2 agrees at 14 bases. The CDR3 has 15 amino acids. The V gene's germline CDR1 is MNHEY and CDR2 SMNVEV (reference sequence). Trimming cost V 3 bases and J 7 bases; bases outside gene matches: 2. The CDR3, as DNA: TGTGCCAGCAGTTTGGGACTAGCGGGAGTTAACATTCAGTACTTC. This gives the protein CASSLGLAGVNIQYF.

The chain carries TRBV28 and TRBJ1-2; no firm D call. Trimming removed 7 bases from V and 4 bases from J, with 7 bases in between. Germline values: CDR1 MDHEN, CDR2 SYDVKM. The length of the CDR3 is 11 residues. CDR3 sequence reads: CASNGIYGYTF. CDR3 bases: TGTGCCAGCAACGGTATCTATGGCTACACCTTC.

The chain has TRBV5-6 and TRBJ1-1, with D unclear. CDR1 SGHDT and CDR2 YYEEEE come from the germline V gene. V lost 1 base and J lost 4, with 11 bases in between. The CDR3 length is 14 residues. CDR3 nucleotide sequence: TGTGCCAGCAGCTTGATAGGCGAGGGCACTGAAGCTTTCTTT. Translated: CASSLIGEGTEAFF.

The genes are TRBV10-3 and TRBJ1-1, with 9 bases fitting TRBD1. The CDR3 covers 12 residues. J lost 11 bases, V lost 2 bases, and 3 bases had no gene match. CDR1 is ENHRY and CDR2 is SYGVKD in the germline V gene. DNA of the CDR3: TGTGCCATCAGTGAGGGGACAGGGATGGCTTTCTTT. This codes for CAISEGTGMAFF.

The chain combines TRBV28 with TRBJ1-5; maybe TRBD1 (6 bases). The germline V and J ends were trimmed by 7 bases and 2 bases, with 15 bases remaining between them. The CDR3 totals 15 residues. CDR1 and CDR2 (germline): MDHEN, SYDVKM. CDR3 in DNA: TGTGCCAGCACCACTAACAGGGCTGGCAATCAGCCCCAGCATTTT. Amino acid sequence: CASTTNRAGNQPQHF.

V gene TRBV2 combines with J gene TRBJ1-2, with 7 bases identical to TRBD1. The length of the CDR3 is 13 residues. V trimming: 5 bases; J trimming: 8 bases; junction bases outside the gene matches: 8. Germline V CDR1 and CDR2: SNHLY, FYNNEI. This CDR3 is CASSYTGAEGYTF. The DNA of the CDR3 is TGTGCCAGCAGTTACACAGGGGCGGAAGGCTACACCTTC.

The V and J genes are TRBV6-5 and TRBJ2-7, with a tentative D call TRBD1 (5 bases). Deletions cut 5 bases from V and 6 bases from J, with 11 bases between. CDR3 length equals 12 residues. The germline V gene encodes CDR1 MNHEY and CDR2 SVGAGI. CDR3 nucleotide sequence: TGTGCCAGCAGTAGGGGATTCGGCGAGCAGTACTTC. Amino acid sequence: CASSRGFGEQYF.

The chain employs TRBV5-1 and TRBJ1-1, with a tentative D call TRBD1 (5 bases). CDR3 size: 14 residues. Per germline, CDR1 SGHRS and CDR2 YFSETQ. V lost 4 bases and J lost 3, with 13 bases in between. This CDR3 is CASSLQVGDTEAFF. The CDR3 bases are TGCGCCAGCAGCCTACAGGTCGGAGACACTGAAGCTTTCTTT.

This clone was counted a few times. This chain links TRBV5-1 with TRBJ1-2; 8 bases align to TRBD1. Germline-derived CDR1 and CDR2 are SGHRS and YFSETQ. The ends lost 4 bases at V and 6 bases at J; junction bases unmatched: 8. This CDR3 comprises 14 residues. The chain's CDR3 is CASSPRQGRDGYTF. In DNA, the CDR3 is TGCGCCAGCAGCCCTCGACAGGGGAGGGATGGCTACACCTTC.

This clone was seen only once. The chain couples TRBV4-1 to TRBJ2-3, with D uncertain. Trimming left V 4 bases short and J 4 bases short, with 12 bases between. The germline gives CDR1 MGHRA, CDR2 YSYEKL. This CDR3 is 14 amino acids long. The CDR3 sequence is CASSLLEYADTQYF. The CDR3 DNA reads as TGCGCCAGCAGCCTCCTAGAGTACGCAGATACGCAGTATTTT.

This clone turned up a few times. DNA for the CDR3: TGTGCCAGCAGTTTATCCCCCCCCAGGGGGCGACGCTACACCTTC. It is translated as CASSLSPPRGRRYTF. The V call is TRBV28, the J call TRBJ1-2; 8 bases fit TRBD1. The CDR3 is 15 residues long. Germline CDR1 reads MDHEN; CDR2 reads SYDVKM. The junction had 10 bases not matched to a gene; V was cut back by 1 base and J by 9 bases.

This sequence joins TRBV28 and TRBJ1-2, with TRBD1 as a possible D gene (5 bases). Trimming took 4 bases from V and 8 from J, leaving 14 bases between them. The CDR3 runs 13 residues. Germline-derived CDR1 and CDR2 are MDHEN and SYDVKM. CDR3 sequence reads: CASSWGEGLGYTF. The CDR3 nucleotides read TGTGCCAGCAGTTGGGGGGAGGGCTTGGGCTACACCTTC.

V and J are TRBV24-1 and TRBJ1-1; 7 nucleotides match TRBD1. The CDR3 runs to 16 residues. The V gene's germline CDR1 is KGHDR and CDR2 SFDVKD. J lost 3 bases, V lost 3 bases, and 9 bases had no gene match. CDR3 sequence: CATSDGGGGSDTEAFF. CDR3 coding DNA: TGTGCCACCAGTGATGGCGGAGGGGGCAGCGACACTGAAGCTTTCTTT.

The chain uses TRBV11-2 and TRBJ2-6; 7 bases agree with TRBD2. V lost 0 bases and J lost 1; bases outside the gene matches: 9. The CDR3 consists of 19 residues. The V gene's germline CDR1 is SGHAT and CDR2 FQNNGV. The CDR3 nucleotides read TGTGCCAGCAGCTTAGAGGGGGGGAGACTGTTATCTGGGGCCAACGTCCTGACTTTC. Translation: CASSLEGGRLLSGANVLTF.

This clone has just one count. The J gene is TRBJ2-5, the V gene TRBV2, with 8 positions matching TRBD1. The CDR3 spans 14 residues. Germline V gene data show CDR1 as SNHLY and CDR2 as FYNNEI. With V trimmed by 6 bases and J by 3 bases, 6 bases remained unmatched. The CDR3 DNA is TGTGCCAGCAGCGGACAGGGCGGGGAAGAGACCCAGTACTTC. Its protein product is CASSGQGGEETQYF.

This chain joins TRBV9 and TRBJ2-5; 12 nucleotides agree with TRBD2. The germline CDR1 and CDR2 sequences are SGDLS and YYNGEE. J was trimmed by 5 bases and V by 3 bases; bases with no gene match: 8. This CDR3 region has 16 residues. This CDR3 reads CASSDSSGRAAETQYF. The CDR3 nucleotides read TGTGCCAGCAGCGATTCTAGCGGGAGGGCGGCGGAGACCCAGTACTTC.

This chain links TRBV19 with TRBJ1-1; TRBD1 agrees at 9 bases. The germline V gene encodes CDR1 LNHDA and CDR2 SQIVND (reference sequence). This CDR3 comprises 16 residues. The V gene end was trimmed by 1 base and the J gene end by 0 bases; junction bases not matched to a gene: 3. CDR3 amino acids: CASSIVWDRVNTEAFF. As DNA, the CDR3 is TGTGCCAGTAGTATAGTTTGGGACAGGGTGAACACTGAAGCTTTCTTT.

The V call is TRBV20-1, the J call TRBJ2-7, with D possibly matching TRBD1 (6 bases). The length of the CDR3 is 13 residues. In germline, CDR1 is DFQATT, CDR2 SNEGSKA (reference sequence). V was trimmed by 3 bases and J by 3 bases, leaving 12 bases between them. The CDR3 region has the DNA TGCAGTGCTAGTGGACAGAGCGACTACGAGCAGTACTTC. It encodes CSASGQSDYEQYF.